One and the same sample provided the 20 T cell receptor beta chains below, sequenced in a study of T cells after yellow fever vaccination. TCRdb called the 5' RACE reads again in MiXCR, with one record for every CDR3 protein. The sample includes about 400,000 distinct CDR3 sequences, about 6.2% seen only once; the top ten take 15%. Here the sequenced sample was PBMCs, taken 5 days after the yellow fever booster vaccination. All receptors come from a man aged 30 to 39 who received the YFV17D yellow fever vaccine.

This clonotype has ten or more counts. DNA for the CDR3: TGCAGCGCCCATGGTAAGGGGAACTACGAGCAGTACTTC. This encodes CSAHGKGNYEQYF. The chain employs TRBV29-1 and TRBJ2-7, with D possibly being TRBD1 (5 bases). V lost 7 bases, J lost 3 bases, and 16 bases lay in between. The CDR3 has 13 residues. The germline CDR1 and CDR2 sequences are SQVTM and ANQGSEA.

The rearrangement joins TRBV30 to TRBJ2-1; TRBD1 aligns across 7 bases. CDR1 is GTSNPN and CDR2 is SVGIG in the germline V gene (reference sequence). This CDR3 is 13 amino acids long. With 4 bases clipped from V and 10 bases from J, the junction kept 10 bases outside the gene matches. DNA for the CDR3: TGTGCCTGGACCCTAGGGGGCGGAGACGAGCAGTTCTTC. Its protein product is CAWTLGGGDEQFF.

V gene TRBV19 combines with J gene TRBJ2-4; 10 bases match TRBD1. J was trimmed by 7 bases and V by 8 bases; bases with no gene match: 5. CDR1 and CDR2 (germline): LNHDA, SQIVND (reference sequence). The CDR3 is made up of 13 amino acids. The CDR3 loop reads CASDGDRGNIQYF. CDR3 nucleotides: TGTGCCAGTGATGGGGACAGGGGTAACATTCAGTACTTC.

The sample holds many counts of this clonotype. The CDR3 is CSAGPHYYGYTF. The DNA for the CDR3 is TGCAGTGCGGGGCCACACTACTATGGCTACACCTTC. The V and J genes are TRBV20-1 and TRBJ1-2; possible D gene TRBD1, 5 bases. The germline V gene encodes CDR1 DFQATT and CDR2 SNEGSKA (reference sequence). The V end was cut by 6 bases, the J end by 3 bases, with 11 bases between. The length of the CDR3 is 12 residues.

In this sample, this clonotype turned up many times. The V gene is TRBV30, the J gene TRBJ2-7, with D possibly being TRBD1 (6 bases). Trimming cost V 1 base and J 4 bases, with 8 bases left between them. The CDR3 is made up of 12 amino acids. Germline assignment: CDR1 GTSNPN and CDR2 SVGIG (reference sequence). The CDR3 coding sequence is TGTGCCTGGAGTGGGACAGTGTACGAGCAGTACTTC. The encoded protein is CAWSGTVYEQYF.

J is TRBJ1-5 and V is TRBV12-3 or TRBV12-4; 11 bases are shared with TRBD1. This CDR3 region has 14 residues. Trimming took 7 bases from V and 2 from J; bases not matched to a gene: 1. This CDR3 reads CASKGQGGNQPQHF. CDR3 nucleotide sequence: TGTGCCAGCAAGGGACAGGGGGGCAATCAGCCCCAGCATTTT.

The chain couples TRBV4-3 to TRBJ1-1, with D unclear. The CDR3 covers 14 residues. V shed 4 bases and J shed 0 bases, with 9 bases lying between them. Germline CDR1 LGHNA, CDR2 YSLEER. The CDR3, as DNA: TGCGCCAGCAGCCGGGCCCCCTTGAACACTGAAGCTTTCTTT. Its translation: CASSRAPLNTEAFF.

This clonotype has a handful of counts. The gene calls are TRBV7-2 and TRBJ2-1; a possible D gene is TRBD2 (6 bases). Between the trimmed V and J ends, which lost 4 bases and 2 bases, there was a span of 12 bases. The CDR3 contains 15 residues. The germline CDR1 and CDR2 sequences are SGHTA and FQGNSA. Written as DNA, the CDR3 is TGTGCCAGCAGCTACCGGAGGGAAGCCTACAATGAGCAGTTCTTC. Translated: CASSYRREAYNEQFF.

This clonotype was counted a few times. CDR3: CASSQGLTGGYEQYF. CDR3 in DNA: TGCGCCAGCAGCCAAGGCTTGACAGGGGGCTACGAGCAGTACTTC. The gene calls are TRBV4-1 and TRBJ2-7, with 9 bases lining up with TRBD1. This CDR3 region has 15 residues. V dropped 1 base and J dropped 3; count of bases not matched to a gene: 4. CDR1 and CDR2 from the germline V gene are MGHRA and YSYEKL.

This clonotype was seen ten or more times. The chain joins TRBV7-2 to TRBJ2-1, with 7 bases aligning to TRBD1. V was pared by 5 bases and J by 3 bases, with 7 bases of the junction left unmatched. The germline V gene has CDR1 SGHTA and CDR2 FQGNSA. The CDR3 totals 15 residues. CDR3 DNA sequence: TGTGCCAGCAGCCCGCCGGGACAGATCTACAATGAGCAGTTCTTC. Protein product: CASSPPGQIYNEQFF.

This clonotype was found a few times. V and J are TRBV5-1 and TRBJ2-1; 7 bases are a match to TRBD2. There are 16 residues in the CDR3. Trimming at V came to 2 bases and at J to 0 bases, leaving 5 bases not matched to a gene. The V gene's germline CDR1 is SGHRS and CDR2 YFSETQ. The CDR3 sequence is CASSLASGYSYNEQFF. DNA of the CDR3: TGCGCCAGCAGCTTAGCTAGCGGTTACTCCTACAATGAGCAGTTCTTC. Variable domain in full (rest from reference TRBV5-1 and TRBJ2-1): KAGVTQTPRYLIKTRGQQVTLSCSPISGHRSVSWYQQTPGQGLQFLFEYFSETQRNKGNFPGRFSGRQFSNSRSEMNVSTLELGDSALYLCASSLASGYSYNEQFFGPGTRLTVL.

Ten or more counts support this clonotype. This sequence joins TRBV5-5 and TRBJ2-1; 10 nucleotides line up with TRBD2. CDR3 size: 15 residues. Germline lookup yields CDR1 SGHKS and CDR2 YYEKEE (reference sequence). The ends lost 5 bases at V and 4 bases at J; junction bases unmatched: 6. CDR3 DNA sequence: TGTGCCAGCAGTTCCGGGACTAGCGTTTACAATGAGCAGTTCTTC. Translation: CASSSGTSVYNEQFF.

This clonotype was picked up a small number of times. The V and J genes are TRBV20-1 and TRBJ2-1, with a tentative D call TRBD2 (7 bases). The V and J ends lost 2 bases and 0 bases respectively, with 11 bases between them. Germline V gives CDR1 DFQATT, CDR2 SNEGSKA (reference sequence). The CDR3 has 15 amino acids. CDR3 region: CSARTGRVSYNEQFF. CDR3 nucleotides: TGCAGTGCTAGAACAGGGAGGGTCTCCTACAATGAGCAGTTCTTC.

This clonotype turned up a few times. This rearrangement joins TRBV20-1 to TRBJ2-5; 11 bases are shared with TRBD2. In germline, CDR1 is DFQATT, CDR2 SNEGSKA (reference sequence). CDR3 length: 16 amino acids. The junction had 4 bases not matched to a gene; V was cut back by 1 base and J by 0 bases. CDR3 amino acids: CSARVAGGMYQETQYF. The CDR3 DNA reads TGCAGTGCTAGAGTAGCGGGAGGGATGTACCAAGAGACCCAGTACTTC.

This clonotype came up a few times. The chain combines TRBV10-2 with TRBJ2-3; 8 bases agree with TRBD1. The V segment lost 6 bases and the J segment 5 bases; nucleotides outside the gene matches: 13. The CDR3 is made up of 16 amino acids. Germline CDR1 WSHSY, CDR2 SAAADI. The CDR3 loop is CASRGPRQGKGDTQYF. The CDR3 bases are TGCGCCAGCAGGGGACCGCGACAGGGGAAGGGAGATACGCAGTATTTT.

This clonotype was found a few times. This chain uses TRBV28 with TRBJ2-5, with D perhaps matching TRBD1 or TRBD2 (5 bases each). V was pared by 3 bases and J by 5 bases, with 13 bases between. Germline V gene sequence: CDR1 MDHEN, CDR2 SYDVKM. This CDR3 is built from 14 residues. This CDR3 is CASSFEGIRETQYF. CDR3 nucleotide sequence: TGTGCCAGCAGTTTTGAGGGGATACGGGAGACCCAGTACTTC. Drawing the rest from reference TRBV28 and TRBJ2-5, the complete variable domain is DVKVTQSSRYLVKRTGEKVFLECVQDMDHENMFWYRQDPGLGLRLIYFSYDVKMKEKGDIPEGYSVSREKKERFSLILESASTNQTSMYLCASSFEGIRETQYFGPGTRLLVL.

CDR3 residues: CASSADSYGYTF. CDR3 sequence (DNA): TGTGCCAGTAGCGCGGACAGCTATGGCTACACCTTC. This chain joins TRBV19 and TRBJ1-2, with a weak D call TRBD1 (6 bases). The CDR3 sequence is 12 residues long. In germline, CDR1 is LNHDA, CDR2 SQIVND (reference sequence). V lost 6 bases, J lost 4 bases, and 9 bases lay in between.

This clonotype has just a few counts. The rearrangement links TRBV7-9 to TRBJ2-7; D is perhaps TRBD1 (6 bases). V was cut by 7 bases and J by 2 bases, with 9 bases left in between. This CDR3 is 12 amino acids long. Per the germline V gene, CDR1 is SEHNR and CDR2 is FQNEAQ (reference sequence). DNA for the CDR3: TGTGCCAGCACTAACAGGGCCTACGAGCAGTACTTC. Translation gives CASTNRAYEQYF.

J is TRBJ2-2 and V is TRBV20-1; 7 nucleotides line up with TRBD2. Germline lookup yields CDR1 DFQATT and CDR2 SNEGSKA (reference sequence). This CDR3 comprises 12 residues. Trimming removed 6 bases from V and 5 bases from J; junction bases left unmatched: 3. CDR3 nucleotides: TGCAGTGCGAAGCGGGGAACCGGGGAGCTGTTTTTT. Its translation is CSAKRGTGELFF.

This clonotype was detected ten times or more. The chain joins TRBV7-2 to TRBJ2-7, with no clear D. CDR3 length: 13 residues. The germline V gene has CDR1 SGHTA and CDR2 FQGNSA. The V gene lost 4 bases and the J gene lost 7 bases, with 14 bases spanning the gap. This chain's CDR3 is CASSSVGPSEQYF. Written as DNA, the CDR3 is TGTGCCAGCAGCTCCGTTGGTCCTTCGGAGCAGTACTTC.